A selection of T cell receptor beta chains follows, all from one sample in a study of control samples from healthy donors and cancer patients. Repertoires were generated with immunoSEQ multiplex PCR, while TCRdb's copy carries only in-frame clones and drops some. The repertoire has about 57,000 clones, approximately 90% of them found once; the top ten carry around 0.9%. The sample taken for sequencing was PBMCs. These receptors originate from a man younger than 40 with colorectal cancer. Each CDR3 is given with its conserved first and last residue. The D gene is left open where the match is weak. Some rows mark clone size as missing; the rest say once, few, many or name a class of expanded clone.

d_gene,v_gene,abundance,j_gene,CDR3nt,CDR3aa
TRBD1,TRBV10-3,once,TRBJ2-2,TGTGCCATCAGGACAGGGGTAAACACCGGGGAGCTGTTTTTT,CAIRTGVNTGELFF
.,TRBV19,.,TRBJ2-3,TGTGCCAGTAGTATAGACAGGGCAGATACGCAGTATTTT,CASSIDRADTQYF
TRBD1,TRBV3-1/TRBV3-2,.,TRBJ2-7,TGTGCCAGCAGCCAAGGGACAGGGAGATACGAGCAGTACTTC,CASSQGTGRYEQYF
.,TRBV6-5,once,TRBJ1-1,TGTGCCAGCAGTCCCCGGGGGGACTGGACTGAAGCTTTCTTT,CASSPRGDWTEAFF
.,TRBV7-8,.,TRBJ2-2,TGTGCCAGCAGCTTAGCTTGGGTCGGCAGCTCCACCGAAACCGGGGAGCTGTTTTTT,CASSLAWVGSSTETGELFF
.,TRBV7-2,.,TRBJ1-2,TGTGCCAGCAGAGGGGGGCTGGGCGGCTACACCTTC,CASRGGLGGYTF
.,TRBV9,.,TRBJ1-2,TGTGCCAGCAGCACACCCGGACGGACTGCTAACTATGGCTACACCTTC,CASSTPGRTANYGYTF
TRBD2,TRBV5-5,.,TRBJ2-2,TGTGCCAGCAGCCTTAAGGGCGTGGGACTAGTGAACACCGGGGAGCTGTTTTTT,CASSLKGVGLVNTGELFF
TRBD2,TRBV6-1,.,TRBJ2-1,TGTGCCAGCAGTGAAGTTAGAACAGGCGGGAGAAATGAGCAGTTCTTC,CASSEVRTGGRNEQFF
.,TRBV10-2,.,TRBJ2-2,TGCGCCAGCAGTGAAGGTTTCGGGGAGCTGTTTTTT,CASSEGFGELFF
.,TRBV30,.,TRBJ2-5,TGTGCCTGGACCCCCGGAGGGGAGACCCAGTACTTC,CAWTPGGETQYF